The 4 T cell receptor beta chains presented below share a single source sample, sequenced in a study of patients and donors after allogeneic stem cell transplantation. MiXCR was run by TCRdb on the RT-PCR reads, yielding one entry per CDR3 protein. The sample carries some 960,000 distinct CDR3 sequences, approximately 19% recorded once. The source material was blood, either unsorted or a sorted T cell fraction (not recorded which). The receptors were sampled from a human donor who was either an allogeneic HSCT recipient or a stem cell or donor lymphocyte infusion donor (not recorded which). It is not recorded whose cells these are; they may come from a transplant donor.

This clonotype was seen a few times. The chain joins TRBV11-2 to TRBJ1-1; 7 bases are shared with TRBD1. Per the germline V gene, CDR1 is SGHAT and CDR2 is FQNNGV. The CDR3 sequence is 15 residues long. The junction had 5 bases not matched to a gene; V was cut back by 2 bases and J by 2 bases. The CDR3 nucleotides are TGTGCCAGCAGCTTATTAAGGGGGCGAAACACTGAAGCTTTCTTT. This translates into CASSLLRGRNTEAFF. Full variable domain (rest looked up from reference TRBV11-2 and TRBJ1-1): EAGVAQSPRYKIIEKRQSVAFWCNPISGHATLYWYQQILGQGPKLLIQFQNNGVVDDSQLPKDRFSAERLKGVDSTLKIQPAKLEDSAVYLCASSLLRGRNTEAFFGQGTRLTVV.

Concerning this clonotype itself: Because the CDR3 is missing its conserved closing phenylalanine or tryptophan, this is likely a read error. The chain recombines TRBV24-1 with TRBJ1-5; D is unclear. Germline V gene sequence: CDR1 KGHDR, CDR2 SFDVKD. Trimming shortened V by 0 bases and J by 6 bases, and 5 bases separated the two germline ends. The CDR3 has 13 residues. Here the CDR3 DNA reads TGTGCCACCAGTGATTTGGCATTTCAGCCCCAGCATTTG. Protein sequence: CATSDLAFQPQHL.

This sequence joins TRBV3-1 and TRBJ1-2; the D gene is possibly TRBD1 (5 bases). CDR1 LGHDT and CDR2 YNNKEL come from the germline V gene (reference sequence). This CDR3 is 13 amino acids long. The ends were cut back, 2 bases at V and 6 bases at J, with 10 bases in the middle. CDR3 DNA sequence: TGTGCCAGCAGCCAAAACACGGGGGATGGCTACACCTTC. It is translated as CASSQNTGDGYTF.

This clonotype turned up a few times. The rearrangement uses TRBV11-2 and TRBJ1-1, with 7 bases that match TRBD1. V gave up 4 bases and J gave up 0 bases; unmatched junction bases: 5. This CDR3 contains 15 residues. CDR1 is SGHAT, CDR2 FQNNGV, per germline. The CDR3 sequence is CASSSSTGLNTEAFF. For the CDR3, the DNA is TGTGCCAGCAGCTCCTCGACAGGGCTGAACACTGAAGCTTTCTTT.